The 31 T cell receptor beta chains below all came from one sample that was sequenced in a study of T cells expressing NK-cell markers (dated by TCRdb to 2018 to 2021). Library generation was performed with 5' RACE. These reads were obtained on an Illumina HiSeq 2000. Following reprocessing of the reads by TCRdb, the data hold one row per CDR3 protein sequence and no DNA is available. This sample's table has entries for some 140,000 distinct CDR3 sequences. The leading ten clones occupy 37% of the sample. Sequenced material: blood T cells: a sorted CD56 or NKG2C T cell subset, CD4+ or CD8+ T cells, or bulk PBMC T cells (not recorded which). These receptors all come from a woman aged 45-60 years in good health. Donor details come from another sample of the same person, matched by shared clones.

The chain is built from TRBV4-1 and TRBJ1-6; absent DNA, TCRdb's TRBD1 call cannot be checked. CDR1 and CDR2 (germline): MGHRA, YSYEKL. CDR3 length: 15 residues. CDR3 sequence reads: CASSHPGQYASPLHF.

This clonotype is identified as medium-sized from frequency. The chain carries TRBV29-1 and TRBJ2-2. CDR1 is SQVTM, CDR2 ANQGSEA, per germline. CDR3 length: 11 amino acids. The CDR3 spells CSVGVAGELFF.

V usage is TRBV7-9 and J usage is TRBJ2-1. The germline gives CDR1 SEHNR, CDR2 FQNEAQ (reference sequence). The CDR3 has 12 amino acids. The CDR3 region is CLEFGEINEQFF.

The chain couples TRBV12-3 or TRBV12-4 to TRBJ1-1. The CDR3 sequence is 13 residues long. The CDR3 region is CASSISDNTEAFF.

This chain's CDR3 is CASSGRDPSQFF. This rearrangement joins TRBV7-6 to TRBJ2-1; TCRdb returns TRBD1, unconfirmable since there is no DNA. The CDR3 is made up of 12 amino acids. Germline loops: CDR1 SGHVS, CDR2 FNYEAQ.

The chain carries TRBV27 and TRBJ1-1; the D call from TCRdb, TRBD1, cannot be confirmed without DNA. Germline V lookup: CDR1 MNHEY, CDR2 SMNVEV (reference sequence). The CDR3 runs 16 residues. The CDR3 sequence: CASSSWGAEGNTEAFF.

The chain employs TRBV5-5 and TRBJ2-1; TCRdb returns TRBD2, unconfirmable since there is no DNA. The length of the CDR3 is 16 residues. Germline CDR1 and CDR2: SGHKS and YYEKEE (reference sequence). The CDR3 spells CASSFGRTGGPYEQFF.

Here the CDR3 reads CSAPDEGYNEQFF. J is TRBJ2-1 and V is TRBV20-1; lacking DNA, the TRBD1 call made by TCRdb goes unchecked. In germline, CDR1 is DFQATT, CDR2 SNEGSKA (reference sequence). There are 13 residues in the CDR3.

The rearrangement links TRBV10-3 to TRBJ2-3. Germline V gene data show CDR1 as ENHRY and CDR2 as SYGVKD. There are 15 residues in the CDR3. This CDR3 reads CAISESGLLTDTQYF.

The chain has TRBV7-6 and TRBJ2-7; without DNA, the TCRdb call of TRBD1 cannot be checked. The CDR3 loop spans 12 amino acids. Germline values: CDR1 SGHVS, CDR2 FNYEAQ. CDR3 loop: CASSWKDTEQYF.

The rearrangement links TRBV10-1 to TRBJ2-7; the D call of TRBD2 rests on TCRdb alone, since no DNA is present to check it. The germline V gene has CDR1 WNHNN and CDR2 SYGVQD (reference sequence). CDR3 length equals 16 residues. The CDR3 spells CASSERLSGKVDEQYF.

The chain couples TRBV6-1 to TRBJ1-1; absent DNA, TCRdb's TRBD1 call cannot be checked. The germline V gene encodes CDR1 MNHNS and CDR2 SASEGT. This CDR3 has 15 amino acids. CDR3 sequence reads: CASRVGQGSNTEAFF.

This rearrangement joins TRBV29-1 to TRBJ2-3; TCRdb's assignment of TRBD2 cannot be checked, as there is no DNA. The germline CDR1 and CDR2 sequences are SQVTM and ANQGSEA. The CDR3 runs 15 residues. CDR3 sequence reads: CSVEGGHRGTDTQYF.

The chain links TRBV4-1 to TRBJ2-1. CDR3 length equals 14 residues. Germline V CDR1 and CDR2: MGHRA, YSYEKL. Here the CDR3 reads CASSQEPGYNEQFF.

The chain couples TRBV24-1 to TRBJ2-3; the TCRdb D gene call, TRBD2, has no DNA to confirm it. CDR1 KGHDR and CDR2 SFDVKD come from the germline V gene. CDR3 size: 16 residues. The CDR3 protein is CATSDFEGGPADTQYF.

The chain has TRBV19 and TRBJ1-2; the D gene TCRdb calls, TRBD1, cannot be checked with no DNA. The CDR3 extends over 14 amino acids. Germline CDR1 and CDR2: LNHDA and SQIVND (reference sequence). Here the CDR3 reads CASSISGDSYGYTF.

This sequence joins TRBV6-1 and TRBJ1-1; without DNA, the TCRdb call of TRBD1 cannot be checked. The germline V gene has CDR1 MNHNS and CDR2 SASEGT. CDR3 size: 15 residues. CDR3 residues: CASSEGWGLITEAFF.

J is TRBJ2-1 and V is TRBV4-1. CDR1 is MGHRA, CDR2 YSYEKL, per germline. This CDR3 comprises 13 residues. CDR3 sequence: CASSQDKDNEQFF.

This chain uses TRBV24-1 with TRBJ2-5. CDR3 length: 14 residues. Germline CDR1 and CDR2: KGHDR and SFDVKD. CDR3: CATSDLTRRETQYF.

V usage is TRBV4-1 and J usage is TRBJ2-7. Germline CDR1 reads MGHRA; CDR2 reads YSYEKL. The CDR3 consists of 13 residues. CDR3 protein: CASSHVQSYEQYF.

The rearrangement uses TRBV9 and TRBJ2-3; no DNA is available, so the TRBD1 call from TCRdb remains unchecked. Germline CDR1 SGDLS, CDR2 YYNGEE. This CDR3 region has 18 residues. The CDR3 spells CASSVAMGRADHTDTQYF. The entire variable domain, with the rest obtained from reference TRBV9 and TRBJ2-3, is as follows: DSGVTQTPKHLITATGQRVTLRCSPRSGDLSVYWYQQSLDQGLQFLIQYYNGEERAKGNILERFSAQQFPDLHSELNLSSLELGDSALYFCASSVAMGRADHTDTQYFGPGTRLTVL.

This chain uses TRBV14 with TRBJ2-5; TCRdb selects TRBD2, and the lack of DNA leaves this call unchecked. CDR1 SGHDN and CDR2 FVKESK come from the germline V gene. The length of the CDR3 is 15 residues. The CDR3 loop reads CASSQDAGVRETQYF.

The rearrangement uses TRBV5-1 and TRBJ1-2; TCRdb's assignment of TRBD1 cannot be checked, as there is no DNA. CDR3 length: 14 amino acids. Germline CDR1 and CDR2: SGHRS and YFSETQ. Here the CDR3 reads CASSLGQGAGGYTF. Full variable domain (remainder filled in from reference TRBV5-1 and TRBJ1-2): KAGVTQTPRYLIKTRGQQVTLSCSPISGHRSVSWYQQTPGQGLQFLFEYFSETQRNKGNFPGRFSGRQFSNSRSEMNVSTLELGDSALYLCASSLGQGAGGYTFGSGTRLTVV.

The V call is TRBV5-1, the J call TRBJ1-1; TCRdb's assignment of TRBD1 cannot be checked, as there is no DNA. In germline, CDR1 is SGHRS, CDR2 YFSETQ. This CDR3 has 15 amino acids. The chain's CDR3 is CASSYLGATNTEAFF.

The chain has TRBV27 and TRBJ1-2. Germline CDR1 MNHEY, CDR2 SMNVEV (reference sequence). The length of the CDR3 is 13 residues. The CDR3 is CASSFGVDLGYTF.

CDR3 sequence reads: CSVELDRGLDEQFF. V gene TRBV29-1 combines with J gene TRBJ2-1; there is no DNA to check the TCRdb D call of TRBD1. This CDR3 is built from 14 residues. Germline CDR1 is SQVTM and CDR2 is ANQGSEA.

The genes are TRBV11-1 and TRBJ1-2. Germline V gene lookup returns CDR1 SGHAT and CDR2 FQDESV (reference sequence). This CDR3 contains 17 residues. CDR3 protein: CASSLDGGNPIGYGYTF.

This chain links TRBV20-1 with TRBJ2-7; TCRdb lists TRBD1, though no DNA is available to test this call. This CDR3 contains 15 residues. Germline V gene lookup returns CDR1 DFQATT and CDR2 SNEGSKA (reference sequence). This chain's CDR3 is CSARNLGTLNGEQYF.

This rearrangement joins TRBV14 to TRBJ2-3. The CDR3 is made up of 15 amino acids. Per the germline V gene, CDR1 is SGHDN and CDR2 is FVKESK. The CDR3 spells CASSQVGRYTDTQYF.

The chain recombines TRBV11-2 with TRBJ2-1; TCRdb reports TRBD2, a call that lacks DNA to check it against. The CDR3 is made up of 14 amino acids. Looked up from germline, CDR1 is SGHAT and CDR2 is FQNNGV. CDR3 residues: CASSLAGLSNEQFF.

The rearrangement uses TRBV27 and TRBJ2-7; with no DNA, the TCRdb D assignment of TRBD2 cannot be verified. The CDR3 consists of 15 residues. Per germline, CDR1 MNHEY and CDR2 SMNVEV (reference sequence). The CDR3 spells CASTLRGPSSYEQYF.